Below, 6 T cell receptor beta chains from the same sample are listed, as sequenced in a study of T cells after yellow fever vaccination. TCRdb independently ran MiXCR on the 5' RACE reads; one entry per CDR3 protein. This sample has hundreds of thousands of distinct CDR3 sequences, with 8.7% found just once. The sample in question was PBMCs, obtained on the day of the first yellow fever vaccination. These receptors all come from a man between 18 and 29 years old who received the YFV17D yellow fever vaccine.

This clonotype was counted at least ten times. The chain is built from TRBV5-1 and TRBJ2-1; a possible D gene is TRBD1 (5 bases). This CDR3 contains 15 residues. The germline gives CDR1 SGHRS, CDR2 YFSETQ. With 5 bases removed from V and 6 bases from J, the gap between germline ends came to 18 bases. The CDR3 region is CASSQALAGLNEQFF. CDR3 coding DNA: TGCGCCAGCAGTCAGGCGTTGGCAGGGCTCAATGAGCAGTTCTTC.

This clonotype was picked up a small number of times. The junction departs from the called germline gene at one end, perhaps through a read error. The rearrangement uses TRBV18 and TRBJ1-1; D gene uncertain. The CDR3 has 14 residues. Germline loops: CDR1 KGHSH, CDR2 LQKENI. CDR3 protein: CASLSISQNPEAFF. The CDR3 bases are TGTGCCAGCTTATCCATTAGCCAGAACCCTGAAGCTTTCTTT.

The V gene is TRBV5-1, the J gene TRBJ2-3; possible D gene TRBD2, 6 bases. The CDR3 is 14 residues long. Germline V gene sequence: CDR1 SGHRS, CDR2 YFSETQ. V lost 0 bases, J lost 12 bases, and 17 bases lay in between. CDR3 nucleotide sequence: TGCGCCAGCAGCTTGGCCCCCGGGACTCCACCTCAGTATTTT. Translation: CASSLAPGTPPQYF.

The CDR3 nucleotides are TGTGCCAGCAGCCAAGATCAAGACAGGGGGCGAACTTTCTTT. Translated: CASSQDQDRGRTFF. The chain carries TRBV3-1 and TRBJ1-1; 10 bases fit TRBD1. The germline V gene has CDR1 LGHDT and CDR2 YNNKEL (reference sequence). The CDR3 is 14 amino acids. J lost 12 bases, V lost 0 bases, and 7 bases had no gene match.

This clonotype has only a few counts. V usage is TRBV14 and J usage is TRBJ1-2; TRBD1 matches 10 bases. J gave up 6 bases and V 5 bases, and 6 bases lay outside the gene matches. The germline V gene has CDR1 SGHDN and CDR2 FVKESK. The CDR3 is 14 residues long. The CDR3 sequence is CASSSGQGRHGYTF. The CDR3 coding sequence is TGTGCCAGCAGCTCGGGACAGGGGAGACATGGCTACACCTTC.

This CDR3 reads CASSLGPFGGRRLGNYGYTF. CDR3 coding DNA: TGTGCCAGCAGCTTAGGGCCCTTTGGGGGCCGCAGATTGGGAAACTATGGCTACACCTTC. The chain links TRBV7-6 to TRBJ1-2; D might be TRBD1 (6 bases). The CDR3 has 20 amino acids. Trimming took off 1 base at V and 2 bases at J, with 26 bases between the two ends. CDR1 is SGHVS and CDR2 is FNYEAQ in the germline V gene.